The 10 T cell receptor beta chains below all came from one sample that was sequenced in a study of cytomegalovirus exposure and HLA in healthy donors. The study ran its PCR with 60 Vbeta and 13 Jbeta primers. Some clones are missing from TCRdb's copy, which holds only in-frame ones; the method was immunoSEQ multiplex PCR. The sample yields 130,000 or so clones, around 84% seen once. The sequenced material came from PBMCs. All receptors derive from a woman under 30 in good health and CMV-seropositive.

This sequence joins TRBV18 and TRBJ2-5; 9 nucleotides match TRBD1. Germline V gene sequence: CDR1 KGHSH, CDR2 LQKENI. This CDR3 spans 14 amino acids. The J segment lost 5 bases and the V segment lost 3 bases, leaving 4 bases of the junction unmatched. The CDR3 coding sequence is TGTGCCAGCTCACCGACAGGGGGGGCGGAGACCCAGTACTTC. Residues: CASSPTGGAETQYF. The whole variable domain, remainder taken from reference TRBV18 and TRBJ2-5, is NAGVMQNPRHLVRRRGQEARLRCSPMKGHSHVYWYRQLPEEGLKFMVYLQKENIIDESGMPKERFSAEFPKEGPSILRIQQVVRGDSAAYFCASSPTGGAETQYFGPGTRLLVL.

In this sample, this clone turned up once. This chain joins TRBV6-5 and TRBJ1-2; 10 bases are a match to TRBD1. Germline CDR1 reads MNHEY; CDR2 reads SVGAGI. V lost 6 bases, J lost 3 bases, and 4 bases stayed unmatched. This CDR3 is built from 14 residues. The CDR3 nucleotides read TGTGCCAGCAGACCGACAGGGGGCGACTATGGCTACACCTTC. Translation gives CASRPTGGDYGYTF.

V usage is TRBV28 and J usage is TRBJ2-5; 11 bases are a match to TRBD1. The assigned J gene may be wrong: the sequence end matches TRBJ2-7 better. CDR1 MDHEN and CDR2 SYDVKM come from the germline V gene. The CDR3 consists of 14 residues. CDR3 residues: CASSADRGRYEQYF. In DNA, the CDR3 is TGTGCCAGCAGTGCGGACAGGGGGCGGTACGAGCAGTACTTC.

The gene calls are TRBV7-2 and TRBJ2-1; 7 positions match TRBD2. Germline CDR1 reads SGHTA; CDR2 reads FQGNSA. J was trimmed by 3 bases and V by 1 base; bases with no gene match: 3. There are 15 residues in the CDR3. The chain's CDR3 is CASSLVGGNYNEQFF. The CDR3 nucleotides are TGTGCCAGCAGCTTAGTGGGGGGGAACTACAATGAGCAGTTCTTC.

The rearrangement joins TRBV27 to TRBJ2-2, with 10 positions matching TRBD2. In germline, CDR1 is MNHEY, CDR2 SMNVEV (reference sequence). The V gene end was trimmed by 3 bases and the J gene end by 4 bases; junction bases not matched to a gene: 8. The CDR3 spans 17 residues. CDR3 sequence: CASSFPLAGVGTGELFF. The CDR3 coding sequence is TGTGCCAGCAGTTTCCCCCTAGCGGGGGTTGGCACCGGGGAGCTGTTTTTT.

This sequence joins TRBV12-5 and TRBJ2-3, with no clear D. Germline V gene sequence: CDR1 LGHNT, CDR2 FRNRAP. V lost 3 bases and J lost 2, with 9 bases in between. The CDR3 contains 14 residues. Written as DNA, the CDR3 is TGTGCTAGTGGTTTAGAGGAACTCACAGATACGCAGTATTTT. It is translated as CASGLEELTDTQYF.

The chain combines TRBV2 with TRBJ2-3, with D tentatively TRBD2 (5 bases). Trimming shortened V by 0 bases and J by 5 bases, and 12 bases separated the two germline ends. The germline gives CDR1 SNHLY, CDR2 FYNNEI. The CDR3 is made up of 15 amino acids. CDR3 coding DNA: TGTGCCAGCAGTGAAGCGGAACTAGAGGGAGATACGCAGTATTTT. As protein: CASSEAELEGDTQYF.

This clone turned up a few times. The chain has TRBV10-1 and TRBJ2-3; TRBD1 matches 7 bases. The V gene end was trimmed by 10 bases and the J gene end by 4 bases; junction bases not matched to a gene: 5. The CDR3 extends over 12 amino acids. CDR1 WNHNN and CDR2 SYGVQD come from the germline V gene (reference sequence). The CDR3 DNA reads TGCGCCACAGGGACAGCCTCAGATACGCAGTATTTT. Amino acids: CATGTASDTQYF.

With respect to this clone: The identical CDR3 is also encoded by other nucleotide sequences in the sample. The chain employs TRBV18 and TRBJ1-1; a weak D match, TRBD1 (6 bases). Trimming stripped 3 bases from V and 2 bases from J, with 10 bases between. The CDR3 loop spans 14 amino acids. Germline V gene data show CDR1 as KGHSH and CDR2 as LQKENI. Here the CDR3 DNA reads TGTGCCAGCTCACCCAGGGGTCCTAACACTGAAGCTTTCTTT. Its protein is CASSPRGPNTEAFF.

This sequence joins TRBV30 and TRBJ1-2, with 8 bases fitting TRBD1. After removal of 8 bases from V and 1 base from J, the junction contained 9 bases not matched to a gene. This CDR3 is built from 14 residues. The V gene's germline CDR1 is GTSNPN and CDR2 SVGIG (reference sequence). The CDR3 DNA is TGTGCCCGATATCAGGGGGCGCTTAACTATGGCTACACCTTC. This encodes CARYQGALNYGYTF.